Here is one TCR beta chain with its context. This clone was counted a few times. This clone's antigen is unknown. Per-base quality was not reported, and no clone a single base away is much larger than it. The same CDR3 is also encoded by other DNA sequences in this sample. This specimen belongs to a study of beta chain features in type 1 diabetes (dated by TCRdb to the late 2010s). Regarding the research as a whole: Patients and healthy donors did not differ in mean age, gender distribution, total cell number or subset yield. Whereas all 30 or so donors provided naive and central memory subsets, regulatory and stem cell-like memory subsets were isolated from just 8 patients and about 8 healthy donors. In the study, recently diagnosed type 1 diabetes patients and matched healthy donors were compared on the TCRB repertoires of their sorted circulating CD4+ T cell subsets. A total of 107,917,701 sorted cells were examined across all samples, and the number of cells per subset was strongly correlated with RNA yield. The paper's findings and limits, for the study overall: Sequencing cDNA rather than genomic DNA could over-represent highly expressing activated cells, although activation and CD3 levels did not differ between groups. Because small numbers of individuals were included in the HLA sub-analyses, any influence of HLA type on TCRB rearrangement was left unresolved. In all four CD4+ subsets, TCRB CDR3 length was moderately but significantly shorter in type 1 diabetes patients. Shorter templates might have been favored by PCR, but patient and control samples were amplified and corrected together, so both groups would have been affected equally by any skew. Naive, central memory and regulatory TCRB repertoires appeared to be more alike among patients than among healthy donors. At VDJ recombination sites, type 1 diabetes patients had fewer insertions and more deleted nucleotides, which implies abnormalities in thymic rearrangement.

From each donor, a single peripheral blood sample of about 100 mL on average was drawn into heparinised tubes. Naive, central memory, regulatory and stem cell-like memory CD4+ T cells were sorted on a BD FACSAria II using a panel including CD45RO, CCR7, CD25, CD127, CD95 and CD27. Purity was above 95% for every sorted population. Right away, PBMCs were isolated by Lymphoprep density gradient centrifugation and were stained directly, with no culture step. So that batch effects would be minimized, each experiment stained and sorted samples in pairs, pairing one healthy donor with one patient. The CDR3 numbers 12 residues from cysteine through phenylalanine. The kept DNA is CDR3 alone, 36 bases in frame from the first base. CDR1 and CDR2, looked up from the germline V gene, are SGHTA and FQGNSA. V drops 1 base and J drops 1 base, leaving 1 base in between. The High Capacity cDNA Reverse Transcription Kit was used to reverse transcribe all of the isolated RNA, meaning that expressed TCRB transcripts were what got sequenced. Deep immunoSEQ sequencing was applied to naive, central memory and regulatory T cell samples, giving an average of around 3.4 million total reads per sample. Sorted cells were lysed in RLT buffer and RNA was extracted with DNase-treated RNeasy Micro or Mini kits, depending on cell number. Each cell subset was processed separately to prevent cross-contamination, with patient and healthy donor samples processed together. The immunoSEQ multiplex PCR was used to amplify TCRB sequences from cDNA, generating 87-bp fragments that spanned the CDR3 region. Amplicons were sequenced on the Illumina HiSeq platform. The study's own analysis went as follows. PCR bias was corrected computationally using synthetic template baselines, and reads within Hamming distance 2 were collapsed, with unmergeable singletons discarded. Reads were aligned to IMGT to assign V, D and J genes, CDR3 length, and insertions or deletions at six rearrangement sites. Within each subset, clonotype counts were normalized to sorted cell number, after which true diversity and Gini coefficients were computed with the tcR R package. Repertoire sharing was quantified using the overlap coefficient calculated on TCRB nucleotide sequences. Entries here come from immuneACCESS through TCRdb and include only in-frame sequences with V and J called. Some clones fail to appear in such tables; in the studies checked, an unresolved V gene covers under half of the shortfall, and the cause of the remainder is unknown. That table furnishes V, J and clone size, whereas the DNA furnished D and trimming. The sample table records 310,000 or so clones; approximately 9.9% of these occur just once. Around 1% of the sample belongs to the ten largest clones.

Rearrangement joined TRBV7-2 to TRBJ2-5, with the D gene not clear enough to name. Sequenced sample: central memory CD4+ T cells from blood. The sequence was obtained from a man younger than 40 with type 1 diabetes. The CDR3: CASSLVQETQYF. The nucleotides read TGTGCCAGCAGCTTAGTCCAAGAGACCCAGTACTTC.